What follows is one T cell receptor beta chain and its context. Its cognate antigen is unknown. The PCR used 60 Vbeta and 13 Jbeta primers. In the original processing: There were about 86 million unique TCR beta chains by a later count, and about 11 million of them were shared. Assay used: immunoSEQ multiplex PCR; TCRdb lists only in-frame clones, some missing. From that table come the V and J calls and clone size; the DNA was used to work out D and trimming. The table lists more than 95,000 clones, around 80% of them singletons. This entry comes from a study of cytomegalovirus exposure and HLA in healthy donors. Study-level points and caveats: A cluster of highly shared sequence variants was likely a sequencing artifact.

Looked up from germline, CDR1 is MNHEY and CDR2 is SVGAGI. The V segment lost 6 bases and the J segment 8 bases; nucleotides outside the gene matches: 4. There are 13 residues in the CDR3. The chain employs TRBV6-5 and TRBJ1-4, with 9 bases lining up with TRBD1. What was sequenced was PBMCs. The origin of this receptor is a female donor in good health and CMV-seronegative. The CDR3 protein is CASSITGGEKLFF. CDR3 DNA sequence: TGTGCCAGCAGCATCACAGGGGGCGAAAAACTGTTTTTT.